This entry features one T cell receptor (beta chain) sequence. Its target is unknown. These data belong to a study of PD-1 blockade in classical Hodgkin lymphoma. Broader study findings: Newly diagnosed patients were reported to start with lower TCR diversity than healthy donors.

No patient escaped relapse after autologous stem cell transplantation, and brentuximab vedotin exposure varied. Generated by immunoSEQ multiplex PCR, the TCRdb table keeps only in-frame clones and is missing some. The profile covers almost 100,000 clones, with roughly 92% appearing a single time and approximately 2.8% taken by the ten largest. Germline CDR1 and CDR2: MNHEY and SVGAGI. Trimming stripped 8 bases from V and 5 bases from J, with 18 bases between. The CDR3 sequence is 14 residues long. The chain carries TRBV6-5 and TRBJ1-1; D is undetermined. The clonotype comes from a human donor with classical Hodgkin lymphoma. The specimen was peripheral blood mononuclear cells (PBMCs), collected at baseline. This CDR3 reads CASGRMSGGTEAFF. The CDR3 coding sequence is TGTGCCAGCGGACGGATGAGCGGAGGGACTGAAGCTTTCTTT.